Shown below are 26 T cell receptor beta chains from a single sample sequenced in a study of shared clonotypes between healthy human individuals. The protocol was immunoSEQ multiplex PCR, while the TCRdb copy is restricted to in-frame clones and leaves out a portion. Here the sample spans under 650,000 clones, 90% to 96% being singletons. The sample taken for sequencing was naive CD4+ T cells sorted from blood. Regarding subset: CD45RA+ positively selected. Source of these receptors: a woman aged 25 to 39 in good health.

The chain is built from TRBV19 and TRBJ2-3, with 14 positions matching TRBD2. The germline CDR1 and CDR2 sequences are LNHDA and SQIVND (reference sequence). V shed 6 bases and J 0 bases; nucleotides not matched to a gene: 5. This CDR3 is 17 amino acids long. CDR3 protein: CASRRTSGRLSTDTQYF. CDR3 DNA: TGTGCCAGTAGGCGGACTAGCGGGAGGCTAAGCACAGATACGCAGTATTTT. Based on the CDR3 plus reference TRBV19 and TRBJ2-3, the full variable domain is DGGITQSPKYLFRKEGQNVTLSCEQNLNHDAMYWYRQDPGQGLRLIYYSQIVNDFQKGDIAEGYSVSREKKESFPLTVTSAQKNPTAFYLCASRRTSGRLSTDTQYFGPGTRLTVL.

The rearrangement uses TRBV5-4 and TRBJ2-5; D might be TRBD1 or TRBD2, each matching 5 bases. Germline CDR1 and CDR2: SGHNT and YYREEE (reference sequence). CDR3 length: 14 amino acids. V lost 4 bases, J lost 3 bases, and 13 bases lay in between. The CDR3 DNA reads TGTGCCAGCAGCCGGGGCCCAGACGAAGAGACCCAGTACTTC. Translating gives CASSRGPDEETQYF.

In this sample, this clone turned up once. A junction boundary mismatches the germline segment, possibly from a read error. The V and J genes are TRBV5-3 and TRBJ2-7, with a weak D call TRBD1 (6 bases). TRBV5-3 qualifies as an ORF whose function is uncertain. This CDR3 spans 14 amino acids. CDR3 sequence reads: CASSSSGEMGEQYF. The CDR3 bases are TGTGCCAGCAGCTCCTCAGGGGAAATGGGGGAGCAGTACTTC.

This clone came up once. V and J are TRBV28 and TRBJ2-7; D is unresolved. Trimming cost V 5 bases and J 4 bases, with 6 bases left between them. The CDR3 extends over 11 amino acids. Looked up from germline, CDR1 is MDHEN and CDR2 is SYDVKM. CDR3 sequence reads: CASSAWYEQYF. CDR3 coding DNA: TGTGCCAGCAGTGCGTGGTACGAGCAGTACTTC.

A single count supports this clone. V is TRBV11-1 and J is TRBJ2-7, with D perhaps TRBD1 (6 bases). Germline V gene sequence: CDR1 SGHAT, CDR2 FQDESV (reference sequence). This CDR3 is 15 amino acids long. The V and J ends lost 4 bases and 3 bases respectively, with 16 bases between them. As DNA, the CDR3 is TGTGCCAGCAGCTACCTCCTAACAGGGATCTACGAGCAGTACTTC. It specifies CASSYLLTGIYEQYF.

This chain uses TRBV6-1 with TRBJ2-6; D unresolved. The V and J ends lost 6 bases and 0 bases respectively, with 9 bases between them. CDR1 MNHNS and CDR2 SASEGT come from the germline V gene. This CDR3 is built from 15 residues. The CDR3 is CASRSRASGANVLTF. The CDR3 coding sequence is TGTGCCAGCAGGAGTAGGGCCTCTGGGGCCAACGTCCTGACTTTC.

The rearrangement uses TRBV2 and TRBJ2-2; D is uncertain. Germline values: CDR1 SNHLY, CDR2 FYNNEI. CDR3 length: 15 residues. V gave up 5 bases and J gave up 1 base, with 11 bases separating them. DNA for the CDR3: TGTGCCAGCAGTCCCCTGGGGTTGAACACCGGGGAGCTGTTTTTT. Amino acid sequence: CASSPLGLNTGELFF.

CDR3 amino acids: CASSVAQGGSYEQYF. The CDR3 DNA follows: TGTGCCAGCAGCGTAGCCCAGGGGGGCTCCTACGAGCAGTACTTC. V and J are TRBV9 and TRBJ2-7; TRBD1 might be the D (7 bases). Germline V CDR1 and CDR2: SGDLS, YYNGEE. This CDR3 is 15 amino acids long. Trimming took 0 bases from V and 0 from J, leaving 10 bases between them.

Regarding this clone: This sample also contains other DNA sequences that code for the same CDR3. The chain links TRBV5-4 to TRBJ2-7; 8 nucleotides line up with TRBD1. The germline V gene encodes CDR1 SGHNT and CDR2 YYREEE (reference sequence). V dropped 3 bases and J dropped 1; count of bases not matched to a gene: 3. CDR3 length: 14 amino acids. The CDR3 region is CASSSGTGSYEQYF. For the CDR3, the DNA is TGTGCCAGCAGCTCCGGGACAGGTTCCTACGAGCAGTACTTC.

The V gene is TRBV7-2, the J gene TRBJ2-2; no definite D call. The CDR3 extends over 15 amino acids. Germline V gives CDR1 SGHTA, CDR2 FQGNSA. The V gene lost 1 base and the J gene lost 4 bases, with 10 bases spanning the gap. The DNA for the CDR3 is TGTGCCAGCAGCTTAGTCAGGCTTGGCACCGGGGAGCTGTTTTTT. It specifies CASSLVRLGTGELFF.

The chain recombines TRBV5-1 with TRBJ2-1; D is unresolved. The CDR3 sequence is 13 residues long. CDR1 is SGHRS, CDR2 YFSETQ, per germline. V was pared by 2 bases and J by 5 bases, with 8 bases between. The CDR3 nucleotides read TGCGCCAGCAGCTTTGACGCCAACAATGAGCAGTTCTTC. Protein: CASSFDANNEQFF.

This clone has more than one count but fewer than ten. The chain uses TRBV7-3 and TRBJ1-5; no clear D. The V gene lost 2 bases and the J gene lost 6 bases, with 8 bases spanning the gap. From germline, CDR1 is SGHTA and CDR2 FQGTGA. The CDR3 has 13 amino acids. The CDR3 region is CASSLESGQPQHF. As DNA, the CDR3 is TGTGCCAGCAGCTTAGAATCGGGTCAGCCCCAGCATTTT.

CDR3 amino acids: CASSPLSGVYNEQFF. CDR3 coding DNA: TGTGCCAGCAGCCCGCTTAGCGGGGTCTACAATGAGCAGTTCTTC. This chain links TRBV9 with TRBJ2-1; 8 positions match TRBD2. Germline values: CDR1 SGDLS, CDR2 YYNGEE. CDR3 length: 15 amino acids. Trimming cost V 4 bases and J 3 bases; bases outside gene matches: 6.

The chain joins TRBV4-1 to TRBJ1-4; a possible D gene is TRBD1 (5 bases). This CDR3 is 15 amino acids long. Germline values: CDR1 MGHRA, CDR2 YSYEKL. The V gene lost 0 bases and the J gene lost 7 bases, with 12 bases spanning the gap. CDR3 residues: CASSQEAGIPEKLFF. For the CDR3, the DNA is TGCGCCAGCAGCCAAGAAGCAGGGATACCTGAAAAACTGTTTTTT.

This chain connects TRBV5-4 to TRBJ2-7; D is perhaps TRBD2 (6 bases). Per the germline V gene, CDR1 is SGHNT and CDR2 is YYREEE (reference sequence). The CDR3 spans 15 residues. V lost 4 bases and J 2 bases, leaving 16 bases between the germline ends. This chain's CDR3 is CASSLLGRGTYEQYF. The CDR3 DNA reads TGTGCCAGCAGCCTCCTCGGGCGGGGAACCTACGAGCAGTACTTC.

The rearrangement joins TRBV11-2 to TRBJ2-7; D unresolved. The germline gives CDR1 SGHAT, CDR2 FQNNGV. V lost 3 bases to trimming and J lost 0 bases, with 12 bases between them. CDR3 length equals 15 residues. CDR3 in DNA: TGTGCCAGCAGCTTGATCTTCGACCCCTCCTACGAGCAGTACTTC. Its protein product is CASSLIFDPSYEQYF.

This chain connects TRBV10-2 to TRBJ1-3; D perhaps matches TRBD1 (6 bases). V dropped 6 bases and J dropped 0 bases, with 12 bases sitting between them. The CDR3 has 15 amino acids. The germline gives CDR1 WSHSY, CDR2 SAAADI. DNA for the CDR3: TGCGCCAGCAGCCTCACAGGGCCCTCTGGAAACACCATATATTTT. Protein sequence: CASSLTGPSGNTIYF.

The chain carries TRBV19 and TRBJ2-5; D gene uncertain. This CDR3 contains 15 residues. Looked up from germline, CDR1 is LNHDA and CDR2 is SQIVND (reference sequence). The V and J ends lost 1 base and 3 bases respectively, with 12 bases between them. CDR3 sequence reads: CASSIGPRYKETQYF. For the CDR3, the DNA is TGTGCCAGTAGTATAGGACCTCGCTACAAAGAGACCCAGTACTTC.

This chain uses TRBV2 with TRBJ1-3; D is ambiguous. This CDR3 contains 12 residues. Germline V CDR1 and CDR2: SNHLY, FYNNEI. Trimming left V 6 bases short and J 6 bases short, with 9 bases between. This CDR3 is CASRDPKNTIYF. The CDR3 DNA reads as TGTGCCAGCAGGGACCCGAAAAACACCATATATTTT.

The rearrangement joins TRBV15 to TRBJ2-7; 14 bases match TRBD2. Germline V CDR1 and CDR2: LNHNV, YYDKDF (reference sequence). The CDR3 sequence is 16 residues long. J was trimmed by 3 bases and V by 6 bases; bases with no gene match: 7. The CDR3 DNA sequence: TGTGCCACCAGTCCTTCCGGACTAGCGGGAGGCTACGAGCAGTACTTC. Translation: CATSPSGLAGGYEQYF.

V usage is TRBV11-3 and J usage is TRBJ2-2; maybe TRBD1 (5 bases). This CDR3 spans 15 amino acids. V was clipped by 5 bases and J by 5 bases, with 15 bases between them. Looked up from germline, CDR1 is SGHNT and CDR2 is YENEEA. This chain's CDR3 is CASSAGQIMTGELFF. The CDR3 nucleotides are TGTGCCAGCAGCGCCGGACAAATAATGACCGGGGAGCTGTTTTTT. Full variable domain (outside the CDR3, taken from reference TRBV11-3 and TRBJ2-2): EAGVVQSPRYKIIEKKQPVAFWCNPISGHNTLYWYLQNLGQGPELLIRYENEEAVDDSQLPKDRFSAERLKGVDSTLKIQPAELGDSAVYLCASSAGQIMTGELFFGEGSRLTVL.

V usage is TRBV6-5 and J usage is TRBJ1-1, with a possible D match to TRBD1 (5 bases). The CDR3 is made up of 14 amino acids. V was trimmed by 3 bases and J by 0 bases, leaving 8 bases between them. Germline V CDR1 and CDR2: MNHEY, SVGAGI. The CDR3 DNA follows: TGTGCCAGCAGTTATGCGACAGTGAACACTGAAGCTTTCTTT. Translating gives CASSYATVNTEAFF.

The chain uses TRBV21-1 and TRBJ2-7; TRBD2 is the table's D call, not checked against the DNA. TRBV21-1 is recorded as a pseudogene. The CDR3 loop spans 15 amino acids. The CDR3, as DNA: TGTGCCAGTCCCTGGCGGGGGGGTGTCCGCTACGAGCAGTACTTC. This codes for CASPWRGGVRYEQYF.

In the case of this clone: Other DNA sequences in this sample translate to the same CDR3. The rearrangement links TRBV4-2 to TRBJ2-3; D is unresolved. CDR3 size: 11 residues. The V and J ends lost 4 bases and 5 bases respectively, with 4 bases between them. Per the germline V gene, CDR1 is LGHNA and CDR2 is YNFKEQ. CDR3 protein: CASSRGDTQYF. DNA for the CDR3: TGTGCCAGCAGCCGTGGAGATACGCAGTATTTT.

The genes are TRBV28 and TRBJ2-7; 8 bases fit TRBD1. The CDR3 has 16 residues. Germline assignment: CDR1 MDHEN and CDR2 SYDVKM. J lost 4 bases, V lost 1 base, and 9 bases had no gene match. The CDR3 here is CASSLFRKGDRYEQYF. The CDR3 bases are TGTGCCAGCAGTTTATTCCGTAAAGGGGACAGGTACGAGCAGTACTTC.

V gene TRBV5-1 combines with J gene TRBJ2-3, with TRBD1 matching 12 bases. The CDR3 spans 16 residues. V trimming: 4 bases; J trimming: 2 bases; junction bases outside the gene matches: 5. Germline V gene data show CDR1 as SGHRS and CDR2 as YFSETQ. CDR3 nucleotides: TGCGCCAGCAGCACAGGGACAGGGGGCTTCACAGATACGCAGTATTTT. It is translated as CASSTGTGGFTDTQYF.